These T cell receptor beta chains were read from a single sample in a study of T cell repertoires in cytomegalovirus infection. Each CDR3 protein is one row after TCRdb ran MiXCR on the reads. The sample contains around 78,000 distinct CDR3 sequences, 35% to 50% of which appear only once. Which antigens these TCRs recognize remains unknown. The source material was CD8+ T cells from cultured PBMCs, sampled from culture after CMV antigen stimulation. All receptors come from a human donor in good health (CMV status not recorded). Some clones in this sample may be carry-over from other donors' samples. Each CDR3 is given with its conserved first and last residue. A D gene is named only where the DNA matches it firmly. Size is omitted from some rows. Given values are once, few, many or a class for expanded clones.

CASSILATGQRIYNSPLHF	TGTGCCAGTAGTATTTTGGCGACCGGGCAACGAATCTATAATTCACCCCTCCACTTT	NA	NA	TRBV19	TRBJ1-6
CASSLDPTGPYGYTF	TGTGCCAGCAGCTTAGACCCGACAGGGCCCTATGGCTACACCTTC	NA	TRBD1	TRBV7-9	TRBJ1-2
CASSYSSVSRRTGELFF	TGTGCCAGCAGTTACTCCTCCGTGAGTCGACGCACCGGGGAGCTGTTTTTT	NA	NA	TRBV6-6	TRBJ2-2
CASSELAGDFYNEQFF	TGTGCCAGCAGCGAACTAGCGGGGGACTTCTACAATGAGCAGTTCTTC	NA	TRBD2	TRBV27	TRBJ2-1
CASSMGGGWESEQYF	TGTGCCAGCAGTATGGGGGGCGGCTGGGAGTCCGAGCAGTACTTC	many	NA	TRBV28	TRBJ2-7
CASSSTANYGYTF	TGTGCCAGCAGCTCGACAGCTAACTATGGCTACACCTTC	once	NA	TRBV7-9	TRBJ1-2
CASSPHGTGIFSYEQYF	TGTGCCAGCAGTCCCCACGGGACAGGGATTTTTAGCTACGAGCAGTACTTC	NA	TRBD1	TRBV27	TRBJ2-7
CASSLVPGGSYEQYF	TGTGCCAGCAGCTTAGTCCCAGGGGGCTCCTACGAGCAGTACTTC	few	TRBD1	TRBV7-2	TRBJ2-7
CASSYGRFGEKLFF	TGTGCCAGCAGTTATGGCCGATTCGGCGAAAAACTGTTTTTT	NA	NA	TRBV6-5	TRBJ1-4
CASSYDRGPYNEQFF	TGTGCCAGCAGTTACGACAGGGGGCCCTACAATGAGCAGTTCTTC	NA	TRBD1	TRBV6-6	TRBJ2-1
CASIRAGYNYGYTF	TGTGCCAGCATCAGGGCAGGGTACAACTATGGCTACACCTTC	NA	NA	TRBV28	TRBJ1-2
CASSLYKRGFAYNEQFF	TGTGCCAGCAGTTTATACAAGCGGGGGTTCGCCTACAATGAGCAGTTCTTC	NA	TRBD2	TRBV28	TRBJ2-1